Listed here are 21 T cell receptor beta chains from one sample, sequenced in a study of T cell responses to AZD1222 COVID-19 vaccine. Only in-frame clones appear in the TCRdb table, and some are missing; sequencing was by immunoSEQ multiplex PCR. Among around 120,000 clones listed, 85% to 95% were seen once. This specimen consisted of peripheral blood, obtained 28 days after the second AZD1222 dose. These receptors came from an adult who received the AZD1222 COVID-19 vaccine.

The rearrangement links TRBV5-6 to TRBJ2-1; 7 bases are shared with TRBD1. Germline-derived CDR1 and CDR2 are SGHDT and YYEEEE. Trimming cost V 1 base and J 10 bases; bases outside gene matches: 5. CDR3 length equals 13 residues. DNA for the CDR3: TGTGCCAGCAGCTTGTCACTAGGGGGCGAGCAGTTCTTC. Translation gives CASSLSLGGEQFF.

The chain couples TRBV28 to TRBJ2-7; possibly TRBD2 for D (7 bases). Germline V gene data show CDR1 as MDHEN and CDR2 as SYDVKM. The CDR3 has 14 amino acids. Trimming left V 5 bases short and J 3 bases short, with 14 bases between. The CDR3 sequence: CASSVGGDLYEQYF. In nucleotides, the CDR3 is TGTGCCAGCAGTGTAGGGGGGGATCTCTACGAGCAGTACTTC.

V is TRBV6-2 or TRBV6-3 and J is TRBJ1-3; D uncertain. This CDR3 spans 18 amino acids. Deletions cut 6 bases from V and 0 bases from J, with 21 bases between. Germline CDR1 reads MNHEY; CDR2 reads SVGEGT. The DNA for the CDR3 is TGTGCCAGCAGCCCTCTCGGAACCCGATTTTACTCTGGAAACACCATATATTTT. Translating gives CASSPLGTRFYSGNTIYF.

V gene TRBV5-8 combines with J gene TRBJ2-7, with D perhaps TRBD2 (6 bases). This CDR3 contains 13 residues. CDR1 is SGHTS and CDR2 is YDEGEE in the germline V gene. V was cut by 5 bases and J by 3 bases, with 12 bases left in between. The chain's CDR3 is CASSRGLHYEQYF. CDR3 bases: TGTGCCAGCAGTCGGGGACTCCACTACGAGCAGTACTTC.

V gene TRBV4-2 combines with J gene TRBJ1-1; 7 bases agree with TRBD1. Germline V gene sequence: CDR1 LGHNA, CDR2 YNFKEQ. Unmatched junction bases numbered 7, after V lost 2 bases and J lost 7 bases. The CDR3 spans 14 residues. Here the CDR3 reads CASSQSDRDGEAFF. DNA of the CDR3: TGTGCCAGCAGCCAATCCGACAGGGACGGTGAAGCTTTCTTT.

The chain carries TRBV24-1 and TRBJ1-5, with D uncertain. Trimming cost V 4 bases and J 0 bases, with 6 bases left between them. The CDR3 contains 14 residues. In germline, CDR1 is KGHDR, CDR2 SFDVKD. This CDR3 is CATSDLNSNQPQHF. CDR3 DNA sequence: TGTGCCACCAGTGACTTAAATAGCAATCAGCCCCAGCATTTT.

This clone came up once. The chain joins TRBV28 to TRBJ1-5; tentative D call: TRBD1 (5 bases). This CDR3 has 13 residues. V was pared by 3 bases and J by 5 bases, with 8 bases between. Germline CDR1 and CDR2: MDHEN and SYDVKM. CDR3 in amino acids: CASSLGGDQPQHF. In DNA form, the CDR3 reads TGTGCCAGCAGTTTGGGGGGGGATCAGCCCCAGCATTTT.

The chain joins TRBV27 to TRBJ1-6, with D unresolved. Trimming took off 6 bases at V and 0 bases at J, with 15 bases between the two ends. CDR1 is MNHEY, CDR2 SMNVEV, per germline (reference sequence). The CDR3 length is 17 residues. The CDR3: CASRTVTPSSYNSPLHF. The CDR3 DNA sequence: TGTGCCAGCAGGACGGTCACCCCGAGCTCCTATAATTCACCCCTCCACTTT.

A remark on this clone: The germline gene is not matched at one end of the junction; a read error may be the cause. CDR3 protein: CASSPQIRTVSF. In DNA, the CDR3 is TGTGCCAGCAGTCCCCAAATTCGCACGGTGTCGTTT. The chain carries TRBV28 and TRBJ1-1; D remains unclear. Germline CDR1 reads MDHEN; CDR2 reads SYDVKM. The CDR3 sequence is 12 residues long.

CDR3: CASSPTRGVDTGELFF. CDR3 DNA sequence: TGCGCCAGCAGCCCGACCCGGGGGGTGGACACCGGGGAGCTGTTTTTT. The chain links TRBV5-1 to TRBJ2-2; 7 bases line up with TRBD2. This CDR3 is 16 amino acids long. CDR1 is SGHRS, CDR2 YFSETQ, per germline. The trim removed 4 bases at V and 3 bases at J, leaving 9 bases unmatched.

The chain carries TRBV6-5 and TRBJ2-5; 8 positions agree with TRBD1. CDR1 and CDR2 from the germline V gene are MNHEY and SVGAGI. CDR3 length: 13 residues. The trim removed 8 bases at V and 6 bases at J, leaving 8 bases unmatched. This CDR3 reads CASWTGNWKTQYF. The CDR3 nucleotides are TGTGCCAGCTGGACAGGGAATTGGAAGACCCAGTACTTC.

This CDR3 reads CASRTGTTRPYEQYF. The CDR3 DNA reads TGTGCCAGCAGAACCGGGACGACTCGACCCTACGAGCAGTACTTC. V gene TRBV6-5 combines with J gene TRBJ2-7; D possibly matches TRBD1 or TRBD2 (5 bases each). Germline-derived CDR1 and CDR2 are MNHEY and SVGAGI. Trimming cost V 6 bases and J 2 bases, with 17 bases left between them. CDR3 length equals 15 residues.

The rearrangement links TRBV7-3 to TRBJ1-2; tentatively, D is TRBD1 (6 bases). The germline V and J ends were trimmed by 3 bases and 1 base, with 12 bases remaining between them. The CDR3 consists of 15 residues. Germline V gives CDR1 SGHTA, CDR2 FQGTGA. The CDR3 here is CASSLTGDYNYGYTF. CDR3 nucleotide sequence: TGTGCCAGCAGCTTGACAGGAGACTATAACTATGGCTACACCTTC.

The chain is built from TRBV2 and TRBJ2-1, with 10 positions matching TRBD2. Trimming at V came to 2 bases and at J to 6 bases, leaving 4 bases not matched to a gene. The CDR3 has 15 residues. Germline CDR1 SNHLY, CDR2 FYNNEI. The CDR3 is CASSELAGEVNEQFF. In DNA form, the CDR3 reads TGTGCCAGCAGTGAACTAGCGGGAGAGGTCAATGAGCAGTTCTTC.

The rearrangement joins TRBV5-6 to TRBJ1-1, with TRBD1 as a possible D gene (5 bases). V lost 5 bases to trimming and J lost 4 bases, with 12 bases between them. The length of the CDR3 is 13 residues. Per the germline V gene, CDR1 is SGHDT and CDR2 is YYEEEE. The CDR3 region has the DNA TGTGCCAGCAGTTTCACGGGGGGCACTGAAGCTTTCTTT. Its translation is CASSFTGGTEAFF.

V usage is TRBV29-1 and J usage is TRBJ1-3; 9 bases are shared with TRBD1. CDR1 and CDR2 from the germline V gene are SQVTM and ANQGSEA. The V gene end was trimmed by 5 bases and the J gene end by 0 bases; junction bases not matched to a gene: 2. The CDR3 totals 14 residues. CDR3 sequence: CSVWDRASGNTIYF. The CDR3 DNA sequence: TGCAGCGTTTGGGACAGGGCCTCTGGAAACACCATATATTTT.

This clone occurred a few times. The gene calls are TRBV19 and TRBJ2-5, with 15 bases matching TRBD2. Germline V gene lookup returns CDR1 LNHDA and CDR2 SQIVND (reference sequence). CDR3 length: 16 amino acids. V gave up 3 bases and J gave up 5 bases; unmatched junction bases: 4. The CDR3 is CASSIGTSGRRETQYF. CDR3 nucleotides: TGTGCCAGTAGTATTGGGACTAGCGGGAGGAGGGAGACCCAGTACTTC. Full variable domain (remainder filled in from reference TRBV19 and TRBJ2-5): DGGITQSPKYLFRKEGQNVTLSCEQNLNHDAMYWYRQDPGQGLRLIYYSQIVNDFQKGDIAEGYSVSREKKESFPLTVTSAQKNPTAFYLCASSIGTSGRRETQYFGPGTRLLVL.

The CDR3: CASSVETKYNEQFF. The CDR3 DNA follows: TGTGCCAGCAGCGTAGAGACCAAATACAATGAGCAGTTCTTC. The chain combines TRBV9 with TRBJ2-1, with D unclear. Trimming left V 0 bases short and J 4 bases short, with 8 bases between. Germline values: CDR1 SGDLS, CDR2 YYNGEE. The CDR3 has 14 residues.

The chain carries TRBV4-2 and TRBJ1-2, with D uncertain. The length of the CDR3 is 15 residues. V was clipped by 0 bases and J by 0 bases, with 8 bases between them. In germline, CDR1 is LGHNA, CDR2 YNFKEQ. The CDR3 is CASSQESAPNYGYTF. Written as DNA, the CDR3 is TGTGCCAGCAGCCAAGAGTCGGCACCTAACTATGGCTACACCTTC.

This chain connects TRBV6-5 to TRBJ2-1, with D uncertain. The CDR3 consists of 14 residues. The germline CDR1 and CDR2 sequences are MNHEY and SVGAGI. V was cut by 2 bases and J by 9 bases, with 14 bases left in between. CDR3 in amino acids: CASSYVYSMGEQFF. Here the CDR3 DNA reads TGTGCCAGCAGTTACGTCTATAGTATGGGTGAGCAGTTCTTC.

This chain connects TRBV10-3 to TRBJ1-2; D is uncertain. V gave up 2 bases and J gave up 6 bases, with 13 bases separating them. This CDR3 has 14 amino acids. The germline CDR1 and CDR2 sequences are ENHRY and SYGVKD. The chain's CDR3 is CAISETPNRDGYTF. In DNA, the CDR3 is TGTGCCATCAGTGAGACCCCAAACAGAGATGGCTACACCTTC.